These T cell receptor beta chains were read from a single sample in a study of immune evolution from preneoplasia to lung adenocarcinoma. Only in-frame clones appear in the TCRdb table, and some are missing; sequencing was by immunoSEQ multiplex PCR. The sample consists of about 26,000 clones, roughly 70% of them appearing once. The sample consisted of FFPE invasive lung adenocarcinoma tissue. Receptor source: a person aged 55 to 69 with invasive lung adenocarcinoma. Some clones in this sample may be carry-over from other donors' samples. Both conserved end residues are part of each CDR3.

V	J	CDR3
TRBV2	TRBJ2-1	CASSGRTDWPDNEQFF
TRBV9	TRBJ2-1	CASSVTGRDDNEQFF
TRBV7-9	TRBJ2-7	CASSLSPVSSYEQYF
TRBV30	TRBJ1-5	CAWSLNRGPQHF
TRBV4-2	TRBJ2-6	CASSQLGRDSGANVLTF
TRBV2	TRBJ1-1	CASRRTDTEAFF
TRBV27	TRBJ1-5	CASSLQGDNQPQHF
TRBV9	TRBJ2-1	CASSVAGGHPSMNEQFF
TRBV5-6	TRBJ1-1	CASSLDGKAFF
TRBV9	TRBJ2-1	CASSVWGEGEQFF
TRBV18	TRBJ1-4	CASSPQGTTNEKLFF
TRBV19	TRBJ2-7	CASSPGTLGLSYEQYF
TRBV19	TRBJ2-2	CASWYRGGTGELFF
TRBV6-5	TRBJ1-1	CASRDRRETEAFF
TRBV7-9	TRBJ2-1	CASSFDRLEQFF
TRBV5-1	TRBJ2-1	CASSLTGGYNEQFF
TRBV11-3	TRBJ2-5	CASSPTKETQYF
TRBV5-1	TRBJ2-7	CASSLEARGLLEQYF
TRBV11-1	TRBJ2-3	CASSQDYTQYF
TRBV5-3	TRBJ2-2	CARRPDRVTANTGELFF
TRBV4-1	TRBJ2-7	CASSRNEGLVGEQYF
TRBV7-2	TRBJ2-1	CASSSRDSGSYNEQFF
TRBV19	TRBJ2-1	CASSIRGGASNNEQFF
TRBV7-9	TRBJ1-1	CASSIRQGATEAFF
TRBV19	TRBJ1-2	CASSIDPTGGRGYTF
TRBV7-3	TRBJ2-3	CASSALSDTQYF
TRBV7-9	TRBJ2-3	CASSFREAGTTDTQYF
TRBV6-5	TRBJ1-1	CASSPPGNTEAFF
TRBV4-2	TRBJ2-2	CASSQELAANTGELFF